This TCR beta chain is drawn from a study of regulatory T cells in long-lasting Graves disease. Notes on the study in general: A greater number of public clonotypes (around 3,000) was shared by persistent patients than by new patients (just over 950). TRBV28, TRBJ1-2 and TRBJ2-5 emerged as the favored segments in persistent disease.

With iRepertoire HTBI primers and Arm-PCR of CDR3 regions, TCR beta libraries were built. TCRdb ran MiXCR on the multiplex PCR reads and lists one entry per CDR3 protein. The table records some 600,000 distinct CDR3 sequences, 15% to 20% of them present only once. This clonotype was seen repeatedly, ten times or more. What it binds is unknown. Time point indicated: newly diagnosed GD, antithyroid drugs for less than 3 months. PBMC RNA was the source of the TCR library. An endocrinology unit in Xi'an, China, supplied the patients. The CDR3 runs 15 residues. CDR1 is MNHEY and CDR2 is SMNVEV in the germline V gene (reference sequence). Trimming shortened V by 6 bases and J by 3 bases, and 18 bases separated the two germline ends. This same sample was also part of a study on T cells in Graves' hyperthyroidism and ophthalmopathy. That source adds: Stable disease denoted Graves' hyperthyroidism without ophthalmopathy progression within 18 months.

The chain links TRBV27 to TRBJ2-7, with D tentatively TRBD1 or TRBD2 (5 bases each). Material: peripheral blood mononuclear cells (PBMCs), obtained at new diagnosis, from a patient treated with antithyroid drugs. This TCR was sampled from a man aged 18 to 29 with Graves disease. In nucleotides, the CDR3 is TGTGCCAGCAGCCCGGGACGCGAGGCAGTCTACGAGCAGTACTTC. Amino acid sequence: CASSPGREAVYEQYF.